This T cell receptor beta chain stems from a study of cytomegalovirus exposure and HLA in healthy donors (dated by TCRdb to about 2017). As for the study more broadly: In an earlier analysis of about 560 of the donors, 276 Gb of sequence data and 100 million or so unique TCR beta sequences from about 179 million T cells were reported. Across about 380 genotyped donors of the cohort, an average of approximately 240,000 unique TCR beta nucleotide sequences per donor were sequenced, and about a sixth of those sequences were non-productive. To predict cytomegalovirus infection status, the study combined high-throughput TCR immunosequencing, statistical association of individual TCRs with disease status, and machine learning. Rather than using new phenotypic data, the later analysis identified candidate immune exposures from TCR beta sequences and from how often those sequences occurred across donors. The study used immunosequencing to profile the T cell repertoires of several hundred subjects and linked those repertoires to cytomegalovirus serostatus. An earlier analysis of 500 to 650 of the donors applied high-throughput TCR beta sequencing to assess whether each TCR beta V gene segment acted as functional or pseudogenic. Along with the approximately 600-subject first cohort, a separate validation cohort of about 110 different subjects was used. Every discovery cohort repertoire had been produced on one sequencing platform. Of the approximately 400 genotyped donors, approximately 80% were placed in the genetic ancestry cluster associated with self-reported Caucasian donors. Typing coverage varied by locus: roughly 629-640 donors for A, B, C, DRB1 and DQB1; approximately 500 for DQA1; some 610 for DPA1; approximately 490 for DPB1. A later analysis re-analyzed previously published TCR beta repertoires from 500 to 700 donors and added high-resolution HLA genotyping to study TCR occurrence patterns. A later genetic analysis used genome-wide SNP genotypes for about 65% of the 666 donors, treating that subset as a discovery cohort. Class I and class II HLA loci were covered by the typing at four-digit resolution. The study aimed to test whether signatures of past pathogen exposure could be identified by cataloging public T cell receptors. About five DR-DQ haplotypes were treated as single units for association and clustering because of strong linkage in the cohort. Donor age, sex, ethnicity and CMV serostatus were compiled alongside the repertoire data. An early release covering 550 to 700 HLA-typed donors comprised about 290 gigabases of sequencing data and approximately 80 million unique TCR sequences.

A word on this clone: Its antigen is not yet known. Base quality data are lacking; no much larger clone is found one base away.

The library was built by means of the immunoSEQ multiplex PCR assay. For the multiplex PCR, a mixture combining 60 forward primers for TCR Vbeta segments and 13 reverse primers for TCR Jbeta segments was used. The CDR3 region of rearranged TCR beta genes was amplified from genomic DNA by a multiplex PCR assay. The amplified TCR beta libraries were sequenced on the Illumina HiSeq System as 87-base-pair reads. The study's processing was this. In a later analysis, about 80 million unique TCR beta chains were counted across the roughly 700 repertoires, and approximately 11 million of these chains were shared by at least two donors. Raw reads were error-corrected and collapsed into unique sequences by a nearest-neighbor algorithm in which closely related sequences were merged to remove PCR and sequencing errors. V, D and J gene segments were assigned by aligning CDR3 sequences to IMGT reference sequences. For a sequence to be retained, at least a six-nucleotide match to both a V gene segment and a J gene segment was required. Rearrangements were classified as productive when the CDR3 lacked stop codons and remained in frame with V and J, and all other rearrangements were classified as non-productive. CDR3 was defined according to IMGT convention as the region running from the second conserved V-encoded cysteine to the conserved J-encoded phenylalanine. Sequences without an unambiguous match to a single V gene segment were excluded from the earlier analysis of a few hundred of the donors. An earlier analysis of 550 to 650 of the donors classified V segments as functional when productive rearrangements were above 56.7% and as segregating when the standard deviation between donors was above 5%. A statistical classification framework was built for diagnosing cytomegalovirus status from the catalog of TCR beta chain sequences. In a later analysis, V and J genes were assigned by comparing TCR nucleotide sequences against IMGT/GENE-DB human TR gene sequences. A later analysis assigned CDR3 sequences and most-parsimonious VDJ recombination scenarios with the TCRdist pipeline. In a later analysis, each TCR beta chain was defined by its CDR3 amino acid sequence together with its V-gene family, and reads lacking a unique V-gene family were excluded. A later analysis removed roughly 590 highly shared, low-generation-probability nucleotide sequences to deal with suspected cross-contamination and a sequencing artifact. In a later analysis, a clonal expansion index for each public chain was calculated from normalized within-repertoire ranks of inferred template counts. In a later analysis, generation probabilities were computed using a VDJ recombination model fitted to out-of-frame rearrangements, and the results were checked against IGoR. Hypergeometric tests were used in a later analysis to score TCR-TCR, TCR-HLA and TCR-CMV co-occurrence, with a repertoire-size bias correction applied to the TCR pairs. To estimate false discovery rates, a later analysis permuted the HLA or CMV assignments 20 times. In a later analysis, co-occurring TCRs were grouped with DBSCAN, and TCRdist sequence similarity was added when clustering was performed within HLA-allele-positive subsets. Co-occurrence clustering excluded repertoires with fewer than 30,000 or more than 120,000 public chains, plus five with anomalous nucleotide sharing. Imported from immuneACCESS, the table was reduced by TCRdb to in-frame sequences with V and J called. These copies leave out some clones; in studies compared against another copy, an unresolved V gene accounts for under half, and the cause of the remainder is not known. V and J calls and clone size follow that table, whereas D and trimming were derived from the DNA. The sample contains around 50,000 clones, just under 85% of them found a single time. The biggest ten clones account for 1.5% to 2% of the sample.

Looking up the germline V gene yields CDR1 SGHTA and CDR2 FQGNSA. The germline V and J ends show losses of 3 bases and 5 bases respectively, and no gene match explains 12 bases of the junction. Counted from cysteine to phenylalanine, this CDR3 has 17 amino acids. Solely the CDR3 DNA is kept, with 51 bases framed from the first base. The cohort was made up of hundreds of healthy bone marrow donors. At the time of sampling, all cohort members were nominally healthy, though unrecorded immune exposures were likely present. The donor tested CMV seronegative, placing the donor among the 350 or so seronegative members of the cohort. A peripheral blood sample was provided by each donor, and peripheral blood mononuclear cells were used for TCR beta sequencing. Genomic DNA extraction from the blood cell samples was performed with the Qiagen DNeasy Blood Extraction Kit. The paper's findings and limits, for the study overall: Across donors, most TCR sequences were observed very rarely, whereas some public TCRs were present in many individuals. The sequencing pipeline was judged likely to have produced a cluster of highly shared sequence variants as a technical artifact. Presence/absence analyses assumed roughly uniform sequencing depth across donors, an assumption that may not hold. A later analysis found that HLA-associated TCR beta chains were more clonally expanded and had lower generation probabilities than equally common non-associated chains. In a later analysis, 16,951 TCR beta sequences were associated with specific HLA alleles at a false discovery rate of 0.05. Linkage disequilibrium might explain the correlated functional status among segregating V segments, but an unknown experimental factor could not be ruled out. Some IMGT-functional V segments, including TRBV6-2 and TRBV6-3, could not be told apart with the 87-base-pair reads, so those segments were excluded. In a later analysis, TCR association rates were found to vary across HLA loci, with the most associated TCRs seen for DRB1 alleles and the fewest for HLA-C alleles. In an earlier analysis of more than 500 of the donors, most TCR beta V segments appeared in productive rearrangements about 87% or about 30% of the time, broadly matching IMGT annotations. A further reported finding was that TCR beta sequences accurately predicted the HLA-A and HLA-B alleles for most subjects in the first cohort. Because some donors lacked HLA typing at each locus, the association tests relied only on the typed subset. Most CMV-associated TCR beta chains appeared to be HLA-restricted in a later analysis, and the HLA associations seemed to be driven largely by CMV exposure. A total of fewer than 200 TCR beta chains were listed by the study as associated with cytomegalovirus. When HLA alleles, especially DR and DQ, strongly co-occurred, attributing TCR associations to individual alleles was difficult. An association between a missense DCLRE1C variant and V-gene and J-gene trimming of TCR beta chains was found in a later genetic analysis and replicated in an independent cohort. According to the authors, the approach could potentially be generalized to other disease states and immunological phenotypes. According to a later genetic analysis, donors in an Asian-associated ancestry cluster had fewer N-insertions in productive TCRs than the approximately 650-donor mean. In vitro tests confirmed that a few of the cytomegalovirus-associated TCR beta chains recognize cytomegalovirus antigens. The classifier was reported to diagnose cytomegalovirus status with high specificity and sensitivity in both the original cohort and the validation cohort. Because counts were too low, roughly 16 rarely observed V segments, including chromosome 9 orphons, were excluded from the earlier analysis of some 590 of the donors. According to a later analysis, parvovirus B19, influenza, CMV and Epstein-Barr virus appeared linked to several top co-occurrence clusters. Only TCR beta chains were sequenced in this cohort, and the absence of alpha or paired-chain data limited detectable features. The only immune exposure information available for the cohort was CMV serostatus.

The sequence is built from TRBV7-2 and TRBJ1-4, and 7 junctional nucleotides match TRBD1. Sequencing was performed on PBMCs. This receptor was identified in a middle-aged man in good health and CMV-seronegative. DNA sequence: TGTGCCAGCAGCTTGGCCCAGGGGGTGGGGGTAAATGAAAAACTGTTTTTT. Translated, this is CASSLAQGVGVNEKLFF.